This TCR beta chain is from a study of T cells in Graves' hyperthyroidism and ophthalmopathy. RNA transcripts gave rise to amplified TCR beta CDR3 regions. RT-PCR in the first round (using the HTBI primer set) targeted the TCR CDR3. TCRdb re-analysed the multiplex PCR reads in MiXCR, keeping a single row per CDR3 protein. The repertoire holds more than 500,000 distinct CDR3 sequences, about 14% seen once, with more than 11% in the top ten. The CDR3 contains 20 residues. The V segment lost 3 bases and the J segment 0 bases; nucleotides outside the gene matches: 14. Germline CDR1 and CDR2: SNHLY and FYNNEI. This clonotype has ten or more counts. Based on clinical symptoms, serum thyroxine and TRAb, thyroid ultrasound and orbital computed tomography, diagnoses were reached.

The sample was blood. This clonotype was sampled from a woman aged 35 to 49 with Graves' hyperthyroidism. The rearrangement links TRBV2 to TRBJ2-6; TRBD1 matches 7 bases. DNA of the CDR3: TGTGCCAGCAGTGAGGAAGGGACAGAGGGATTCCTCTCTGGGGCCAACGTCCTGACTTTC. Amino acid sequence: CASSEEGTEGFLSGANVLTF. The full variable domain, rest sourced from reference TRBV2 and TRBJ2-6, is EPEVTQTPSHQVTQMGQEVILRCVPISNHLYFYWYRQILGQKVEFLVSFYNNEISEKSEIFDDQFSVERPDGSNFTLKIRSTKLEDSAMYFCASSEEGTEGFLSGANVLTFGAGSRLTVL.